The source of this T cell receptor beta chain is a study of preoperative IRX-2 immunotherapy in early breast cancer. The germline V gene has CDR1 MNHGY and CDR2 SAAAGT. The length of the CDR3 is 14 residues. Trimming took off 6 bases at V and 4 bases at J, with 15 bases between the two ends. Treatment in this sample: preoperative locoregional IRX-2 cytokine immunotherapy. Preoperative locoregional IRX-2 cytokine immunotherapy was tested in the phase Ib source study. The sample holds one count of this clone. Some clones are missing from TCRdb's copy, which holds only in-frame ones; the method was immunoSEQ multiplex PCR. The data show approximately 100,000 clones, 80% to 90% seen once.

The sequence was collected from a human donor with breast cancer. The sequencing here drew on tumor tissue, taken after IRX-2 immunotherapy. This chain joins TRBV6-8 and TRBJ1-2, with unresolved D. The CDR3 coding sequence is TGTGCCAGCAGCACATCTCCCGGACCCTATGGCTACACCTTC. The encoded protein is CASSTSPGPYGYTF.